These 29 T cell receptor beta chains originate from one sample sequenced in a study of T cell repertoires in cytomegalovirus infection. TCRdb itself ran the reads through MiXCR, one entry per CDR3 protein. The sample yields 650,000 to 900,000 distinct CDR3 sequences, 25% to 30% seen once. These receptors have no known antigen. Sequences were derived from cultured CD8+ T cells from PBMCs, sampled from culture after CMV antigen stimulation. The receptors were sampled from a human donor in good health (CMV status not recorded). Some clones in this sample may be carry-over from other donors' samples.

Note on this clonotype: One junction end disagrees with the germline gene, perhaps due to a read error. V is TRBV6-1 and J is TRBJ1-1, with a weak D call TRBD1 (5 bases). The CDR3 is made up of 15 amino acids. In germline, CDR1 is MNHNS, CDR2 SASEGT. This CDR3 reads CARSDLSGWNTEAFF. CDR3 coding DNA: TGTGCCAGAAGTGATCTCTCAGGGTGGAACACTGAAGCTTTCTTT.

This clonotype turned up a few times. The rearrangement joins TRBV6-6 to TRBJ2-3; TRBD1 matches at 8 bases. Germline CDR1 is MNHNY and CDR2 is SVGAGI (reference sequence). The junction had 14 bases not matched to a gene; V was cut back by 6 bases and J by 0 bases. The CDR3 contains 18 residues. Written as DNA, the CDR3 is TGTGCCAGCAGCCCGCCTCGACAGGGGCGAACTAGCACAGATACGCAGTATTTT. Its protein is CASSPPRQGRTSTDTQYF.

This rearrangement joins TRBV20-1 to TRBJ1-1; D gene uncertain. V was clipped by 6 bases and J by 8 bases, with 16 bases between them. Germline CDR1 and CDR2: DFQATT and SNEGSKA (reference sequence). There are 12 residues in the CDR3. The CDR3 DNA reads as TGCAGTGCGTCCGGGCCCCGCTCGGAAGCTTTCTTT. This translates into CSASGPRSEAFF.

The chain couples TRBV5-5 to TRBJ2-6; D not resolved. There are 15 residues in the CDR3. Germline V lookup: CDR1 SGHKS, CDR2 YYEKEE (reference sequence). V was clipped by 5 bases and J by 0 bases, with 9 bases between them. The CDR3 reads CASRTQNSGANVLTF. The CDR3 DNA reads as TGTGCCAGCAGGACCCAGAACTCTGGGGCCAACGTCCTGACTTTC.

This clonotype was observed at least ten times. The CDR3 loop is CASTLGGPGELFF. The CDR3 bases are TGTGCCAGCACTCTAGGGGGACCCGGGGAGCTGTTTTTT. The rearrangement uses TRBV7-2 and TRBJ2-2; weak D call: TRBD1 (6 bases). This CDR3 region has 13 residues. V was trimmed by 7 bases and J by 6 bases, leaving 12 bases between them. Germline CDR1 reads SGHTA; CDR2 reads FQGNSA.

V gene TRBV20-1 combines with J gene TRBJ2-1; tentative D call: TRBD2 (7 bases). Trimming removed 2 bases at V and 8 bases at J, with 19 bases between. The CDR3 runs 15 residues. Germline V gene data show CDR1 as DFQATT and CDR2 as SNEGSKA (reference sequence). Here the CDR3 DNA reads TGCAGTGCTAGACGGACGGGGGGCAATTTAGATGAGCAGTTCTTC. The encoded protein is CSARRTGGNLDEQFF.

The gene calls are TRBV6-1 and TRBJ2-7; D call uncertain. The V gene's germline CDR1 is MNHNS and CDR2 SASEGT. CDR3 size: 13 residues. V dropped 7 bases and J dropped 6 bases, with 16 bases sitting between them. CDR3 sequence (DNA): TGTGCCAGCATAATGCCCTCGACGGGCGAGCAGTACGTC. Translating it yields CASIMPSTGEQYV.

Only a few counts were recorded for this clonotype. The gene calls are TRBV9 and TRBJ1-1, with unresolved D. V was clipped by 0 bases and J by 2 bases, with 5 bases between them. CDR3 length: 13 amino acids. Looked up from germline, CDR1 is SGDLS and CDR2 is YYNGEE. The CDR3 DNA sequence: TGTGCCAGCAGCGTAGTAGTTAACACTGAAGCTTTCTTT. This codes for CASSVVVNTEAFF.

This clonotype was seen a few times. This chain links TRBV4-1 with TRBJ2-1; no clear D. This CDR3 has 15 amino acids. The V end lost 0 bases, the J end lost 0 bases, and 6 bases lay between the germline ends. From germline, CDR1 is MGHRA and CDR2 YSYEKL. CDR3 bases: TGCGCCAGCAGCCAAGAGAGTAGCTCCTACAATGAGCAGTTCTTC. Protein product: CASSQESSSYNEQFF.

This clonotype came up many times. The chain has TRBV7-2 and TRBJ2-7; TRBD1 might be the D (5 bases). Trimming stripped 5 bases from V and 1 base from J, with 15 bases between. Per the germline V gene, CDR1 is SGHTA and CDR2 is FQGNSA. The CDR3 is 15 amino acids. The CDR3 spells CASSPRTLLSYEQYF. CDR3 bases: TGTGCCAGCAGCCCAAGGACACTGTTATCCTACGAGCAGTACTTC. Full variable domain (missing parts from reference TRBV7-2 and TRBJ2-7): GAGVSQSPSNKVTEKGKDVELRCDPISGHTALYWYRQSLGQGLEFLIYFQGNSAPDKSGLPSDRFSAERTGGSVSTLTIQRTQQEDSAVYLCASSPRTLLSYEQYFGPGTRLTVT.

This clonotype came up once. The rearrangement uses TRBV12-3 or TRBV12-4 and TRBJ1-3; D ambiguous. CDR3 size: 15 residues. Trimming shortened V by 7 bases and J by 2 bases, and 15 bases separated the two germline ends. The CDR3 reads CASTPTGLTGNTIYF. The CDR3 DNA reads TGTGCCAGCACTCCTACCGGGCTTACTGGAAACACCATATATTTT.

J is TRBJ2-1 and V is TRBV27; perhaps TRBD2 as D (6 bases). This CDR3 is built from 13 residues. The germline CDR1 and CDR2 sequences are MNHEY and SMNVEV (reference sequence). V lost 7 bases, J lost 10 bases, and 17 bases lay in between. The CDR3 region has the DNA TGTGCCAGCACCTCTCGGGGGTCTACCGAGCAGTTCTTC. It specifies CASTSRGSTEQFF.

The rearrangement links TRBV6-2 or TRBV6-3 to TRBJ2-3; D is uncertain. Between the trimmed V and J ends, which lost 5 bases and 2 bases, there was a span of 17 bases. Germline lookup yields CDR1 MNHEY and CDR2 SVGEGT. This CDR3 comprises 16 residues. The CDR3 DNA sequence: TGTGCCAGCAGTATCCGCTTGACGGAATACACAGATACGCAGTATTTT. Amino acid sequence: CASSIRLTEYTDTQYF.

The chain recombines TRBV7-6 with TRBJ1-1, with D possibly being TRBD1 (5 bases). The CDR3 loop spans 14 amino acids. Trimming removed 5 bases from V and 3 bases from J, with 13 bases in between. CDR1 is SGHVS, CDR2 FNYEAQ, per germline. The CDR3 reads CASSVGGTHTEAFF. The CDR3 DNA reads TGTGCCAGCAGCGTTGGGGGGACTCACACTGAAGCTTTCTTT.

The chain has TRBV12-3 or TRBV12-4 and TRBJ2-5, with TRBD1 matching 7 bases. The trim removed 6 bases at V and 1 base at J, leaving 5 bases unmatched. The length of the CDR3 is 14 residues. CDR3 in DNA: TGTGCCAGCAGAGGACAGGCCTTCCAAGAGACCCAGTACTTC. This gives the protein CASRGQAFQETQYF.

This clonotype was seen a few times. The chain uses TRBV19 and TRBJ2-1; D ambiguous. Trimming took off 7 bases at V and 5 bases at J, with 9 bases between the two ends. This CDR3 spans 12 amino acids. CDR1 and CDR2 (germline): LNHDA, SQIVND (reference sequence). For the CDR3, the DNA is TGTGCCAGTAACTTTGGCGACAATGAGCAGTTCTTC. Residues: CASNFGDNEQFF.

This clonotype was picked up one time. The rearrangement uses TRBV29-1 and TRBJ2-5; TRBD1 matches 11 bases. The CDR3 runs 17 residues. CDR1 is SQVTM and CDR2 is ANQGSEA in the germline V gene. Trimming cost V 0 bases and J 5 bases; bases outside gene matches: 11. Here the CDR3 DNA reads TGCAGCGTTGAAGATCGGATGGGACAGGGGGTCCGCGAGACCCAGTACTTC. It translates to CSVEDRMGQGVRETQYF. The full variable domain, rest sourced from reference TRBV29-1 and TRBJ2-5, is SAVISQKPSRDICQRGTSLTIQCQVDSQVTMMFWYRQQPGQSLTLIATANQGSEATYESGFVIDKFPISRPNLTFSTLTVSNMSPEDSSIYLCSVEDRMGQGVRETQYFGPGTRLLVL.

This chain joins TRBV7-4 and TRBJ1-6, with a possible D match to TRBD1 (5 bases). V lost 4 bases and J 5 bases, leaving 12 bases between the germline ends. Germline V lookup: CDR1 SGHVT, CDR2 SQSDAQ. This CDR3 is 15 amino acids long. CDR3 in amino acids: CASSSPGADNSPLHF. Written as DNA, the CDR3 is TGTGCCAGCAGCTCACCCGGGGCAGATAATTCACCCCTCCACTTT.

The chain combines TRBV2 with TRBJ2-3; D is ambiguous. CDR1 and CDR2 from the germline V gene are SNHLY and FYNNEI. The ends were cut back, 9 bases at V and 1 base at J, with 5 bases in the middle. CDR3 length: 11 residues. CDR3 sequence: CASPRTDTQYF. In DNA form, the CDR3 reads TGTGCCAGTCCCCGCACAGATACGCAGTATTTT.

V is TRBV4-1 and J is TRBJ2-3, with D perhaps assigned TRBD1 or TRBD2 (5 bases each). Between the trimmed V and J ends, which lost 1 base and 1 base, there was a span of 9 bases. Germline V gene sequence: CDR1 MGHRA, CDR2 YSYEKL. This CDR3 contains 15 residues. The CDR3 loop is CASSQAGQGTDTQYF. DNA for the CDR3: TGCGCCAGCAGCCAAGCGGGGCAAGGCACAGATACGCAGTATTTT.

This clonotype has only a few counts. The chain is built from TRBV7-6 and TRBJ2-1; a possible D gene is TRBD1 (6 bases). CDR1 SGHVS and CDR2 FNYEAQ come from the germline V gene. The CDR3 consists of 17 residues. Trimming pared 1 base from V and 6 bases from J, leaving 19 bases between. The CDR3 sequence is CASSLVGAGRLFNEQFF. The CDR3 nucleotides read TGTGCCAGCAGCTTAGTGGGGGCAGGGCGATTATTCAATGAGCAGTTCTTC.

The rearrangement links TRBV7-9 to TRBJ1-6; the D is unclear. V shed 0 bases and J shed 14 bases, with 11 bases lying between them. Germline values: CDR1 SEHNR, CDR2 FQNEAQ (reference sequence). CDR3 length equals 13 residues. The chain's CDR3 is CASSLALPGTLHF. CDR3 nucleotide sequence: TGTGCCAGCAGCTTAGCCCTCCCGGGGACCCTCCACTTT.

In this sample, this clonotype turned up a few times. This chain links TRBV12-3 or TRBV12-4 with TRBJ1-6; TRBD1 is a possible D gene (5 bases). There are 16 residues in the CDR3. Trimming removed 3 bases at V and 8 bases at J, with 17 bases between. The CDR3 nucleotides are TGTGCCAGCAGTTTGAGACGGGACGGCCCCTATTCACCCCTCCACTTT. Translated, it gives CASSLRRDGPYSPLHF.

The chain recombines TRBV12-3 or TRBV12-4 with TRBJ2-3; TRBD2 is a possible D gene (6 bases). The CDR3 is 11 residues long. CDR3 sequence: CASFGGDTQYF. As DNA, the CDR3 is TGTGCGTCATTTGGGGGGGATACGCAGTATTTT.

This clonotype was detected a few times. The genes are TRBV27 and TRBJ1-5; tentatively, D is TRBD1 (5 bases). V was clipped by 5 bases and J by 4 bases, with 12 bases between them. CDR1 and CDR2 (germline): MNHEY, SMNVEV (reference sequence). The CDR3 runs to 14 residues. The CDR3 nucleotides are TGTGCCAGCAGTCCCCGACAGACAAATCAGCCCCAGCATTTT. Encoded protein: CASSPRQTNQPQHF.

This chain connects TRBV7-9 to TRBJ1-2; unclear D gene. The CDR3 loop spans 15 amino acids. The V end was cut by 1 base, the J end by 8 bases, with 17 bases between. Germline V gives CDR1 SEHNR, CDR2 FQNEAQ (reference sequence). CDR3 bases: TGTGCCAGCAGCTTAGAGTACAGCGAGCCCAACGGCTACACCTTC. This codes for CASSLEYSEPNGYTF.

This clonotype has a count of ten or more. The chain links TRBV7-8 to TRBJ2-1; 10 bases map to TRBD1. With V trimmed by 4 bases and J by 2 bases, 5 bases remained unmatched. Germline V lookup: CDR1 SGHVS, CDR2 FQNEAQ. The CDR3 is 16 amino acids. As DNA, the CDR3 is TGTGCCAGCAGCTCCCGAGGACAGGGGGCCTACAATGAGCAGTTCTTC. Protein: CASSSRGQGAYNEQFF.

V usage is TRBV19 and J usage is TRBJ2-1; D gene ambiguous. V lost 0 bases, J lost 2 bases, and 8 bases lay in between. Germline V gene lookup returns CDR1 LNHDA and CDR2 SQIVND (reference sequence). CDR3 length equals 15 residues. The CDR3 region is CASSIEVYPYNEQFF. The CDR3 DNA reads TGTGCCAGTAGTATAGAGGTGTATCCCTACAATGAGCAGTTCTTC.

On this clonotype: One end of the junction does not line up with germline, which may come from a read error. The chain combines TRBV20-1 with TRBJ2-5; 10 bases fit TRBD1. The length of the CDR3 is 14 residues. The germline gives CDR1 DFQATT, CDR2 SNEGSKA (reference sequence). The DNA for the CDR3 is TGCAGTACTAGGGAGGACAGGGGGAGGGAGACCCAGTACTTC. Translated: CSTREDRGRETQYF.